This T cell receptor (beta chain) comes out of a study of molecular identifiers for immune sequencing clone quantification. This clonotype was seen many times. Bulk TCR libraries were made with methods that had been previously described and with listed TCR primers. One entry per CDR3 protein, called by TCRdb with MiXCR from the PCR reads. Among 60,000 to 70,000 distinct CDR3 sequences listed, 15% to 20% were seen once. Researchers sorted naive CD8 T cells as cells that were CD8+CD4-CCR7+CD45RA+. Specimen: naive CD8+ T cells from blood, with Jurkat cell RNA spiked in. Subset indicated: FACS-sorted CD8+CD4-CCR7+CD45RA+ naive T cells. The receptor comes from a human donor in good health. Some libraries in this study had Jurkat cell RNA spiked in.

The CDR3 DNA follows: TGTGCCAGCAGTGCCCGACAGGATATCACAGATACGCAGTATTTT. Its translation is CASSARQDITDTQYF. V is TRBV12-3 or TRBV12-4 and J is TRBJ2-3; D may be TRBD1 (6 bases). The CDR3 is 15 residues long. Trimming stripped 5 bases from V and 2 bases from J, with 14 bases between.